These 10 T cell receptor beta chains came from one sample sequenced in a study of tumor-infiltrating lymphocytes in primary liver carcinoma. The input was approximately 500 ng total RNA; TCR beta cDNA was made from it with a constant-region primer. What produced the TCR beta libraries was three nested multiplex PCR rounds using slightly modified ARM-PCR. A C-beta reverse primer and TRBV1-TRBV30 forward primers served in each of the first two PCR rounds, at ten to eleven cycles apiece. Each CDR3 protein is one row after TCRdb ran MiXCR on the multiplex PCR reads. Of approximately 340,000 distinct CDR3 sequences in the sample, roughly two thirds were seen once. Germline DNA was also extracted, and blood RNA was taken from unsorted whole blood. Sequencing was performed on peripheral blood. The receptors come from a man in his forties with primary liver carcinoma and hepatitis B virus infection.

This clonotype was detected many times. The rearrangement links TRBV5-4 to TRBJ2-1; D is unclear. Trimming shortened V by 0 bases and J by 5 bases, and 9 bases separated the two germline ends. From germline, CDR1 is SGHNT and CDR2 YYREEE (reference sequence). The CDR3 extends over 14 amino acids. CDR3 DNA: TGTGCCAGCAGCTTGGGGTTCTCGGACAATGAGCAGTTCTTC. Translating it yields CASSLGFSDNEQFF.

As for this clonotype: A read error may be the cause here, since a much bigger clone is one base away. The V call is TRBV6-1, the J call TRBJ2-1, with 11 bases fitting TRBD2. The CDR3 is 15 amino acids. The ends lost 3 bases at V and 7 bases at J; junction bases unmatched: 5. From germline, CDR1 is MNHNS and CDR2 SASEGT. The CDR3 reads CASSELAGGLNEQFF. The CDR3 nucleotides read TGTGCCAGCAGTGAGTTAGCGGGAGGGTTAAATGAGCAGTTCTTC.

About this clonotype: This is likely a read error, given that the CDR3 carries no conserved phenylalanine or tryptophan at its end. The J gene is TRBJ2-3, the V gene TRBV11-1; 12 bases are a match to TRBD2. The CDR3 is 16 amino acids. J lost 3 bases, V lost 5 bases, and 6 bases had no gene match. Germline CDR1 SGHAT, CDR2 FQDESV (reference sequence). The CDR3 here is CASSPRLAGVTDTQYL. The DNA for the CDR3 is TGTGCCAGCAGCCCAAGACTAGCGGGAGTTACAGATACGCAGTATCTT.

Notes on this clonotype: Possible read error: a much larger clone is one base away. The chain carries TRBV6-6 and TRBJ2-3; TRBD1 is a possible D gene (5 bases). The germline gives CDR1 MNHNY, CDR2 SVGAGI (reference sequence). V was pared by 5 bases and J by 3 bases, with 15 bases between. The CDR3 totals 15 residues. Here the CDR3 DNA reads TGTGCCAGCAGTCACAACCGACAGACTACAGATACGCAGTATTTT. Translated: CASSHNRQTTDTQYF.

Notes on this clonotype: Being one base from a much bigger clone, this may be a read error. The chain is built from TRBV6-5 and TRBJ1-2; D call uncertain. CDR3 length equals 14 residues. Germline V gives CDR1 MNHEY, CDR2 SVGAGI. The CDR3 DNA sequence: TGTGACAGCAGTTACTCCCCGGGGTCCTATGGCTACACCTTC. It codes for CDSSYSPGSYGYTF.

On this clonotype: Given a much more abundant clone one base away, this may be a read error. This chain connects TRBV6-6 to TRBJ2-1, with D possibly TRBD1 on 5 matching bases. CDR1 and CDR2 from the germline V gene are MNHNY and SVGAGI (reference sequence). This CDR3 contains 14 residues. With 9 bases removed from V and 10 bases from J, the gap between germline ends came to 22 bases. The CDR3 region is CARSLGNGAREQFF. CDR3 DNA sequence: TGTGCCAGGAGTCTGGGTAATGGGGCGAGGGAGCAGTTCTTC.

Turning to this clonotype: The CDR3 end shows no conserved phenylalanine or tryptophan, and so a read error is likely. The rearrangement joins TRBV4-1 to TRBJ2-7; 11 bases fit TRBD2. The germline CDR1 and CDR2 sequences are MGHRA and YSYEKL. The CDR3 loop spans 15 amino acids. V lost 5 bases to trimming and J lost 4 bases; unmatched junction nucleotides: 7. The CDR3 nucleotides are TGCGCCAGCAGCATACTAGCGGGAGAAGAGTACGAGCAGTACTCC. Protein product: CASSILAGEEYEQYS.

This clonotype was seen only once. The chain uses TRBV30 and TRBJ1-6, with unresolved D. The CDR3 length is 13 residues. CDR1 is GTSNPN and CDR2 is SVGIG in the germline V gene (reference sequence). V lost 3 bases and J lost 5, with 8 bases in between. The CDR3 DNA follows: TGTGCCTGGAGAGGCGGGAATAATTCACCCCTCCACTTT. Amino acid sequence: CAWRGGNNSPLHF.

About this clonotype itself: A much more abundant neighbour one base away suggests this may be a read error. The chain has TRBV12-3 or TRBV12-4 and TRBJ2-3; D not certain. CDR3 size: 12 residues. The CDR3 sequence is CSSSRYTDTQYF. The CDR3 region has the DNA TGTTCCAGCAGCCGTTACACAGATACGCAGTATTTT.

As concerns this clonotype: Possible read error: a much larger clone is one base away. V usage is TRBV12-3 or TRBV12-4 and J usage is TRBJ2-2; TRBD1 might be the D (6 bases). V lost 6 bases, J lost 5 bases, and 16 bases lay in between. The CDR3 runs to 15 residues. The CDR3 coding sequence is TGTGCCAGCAGGCAGGGGCAGGGTTTGACCGGGGAGCTGTTTTTT. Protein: CASRQGQGLTGELFF.